This paragraph covers one T cell receptor (beta chain) sequence. This sample stems from a study of blood T cell repertoires in COVID-19. Profiled with immunoSEQ multiplex PCR; TCRdb holds only in-frame clones, not every one. The table shows about 240,000 clones, with about 88% occurring only once. There are 16 residues in the CDR3. Germline values: CDR1 SGHRS, CDR2 YFSETQ. The ends lost 0 bases at V and 8 bases at J; junction bases unmatched: 11. The sequencing sample was made of peripheral blood. The chain employs TRBV5-1 and TRBJ2-1, with TRBD1 identical over 7 bases. The source is a woman between 70 and 85 years old with active or convalescent COVID-19. The CDR3 here is CASSLDYRQGTDEQFF. As DNA, the CDR3 is TGCGCCAGCAGCTTGGACTATAGACAGGGAACCGATGAGCAGTTCTTC. Combining the CDR3 with reference TRBV5-1 and TRBJ2-1 gives the whole variable domain KAGVTQTPRYLIKTRGQQVTLSCSPISGHRSVSWYQQTPGQGLQFLFEYFSETQRNKGNFPGRFSGRQFSNSRSEMNVSTLELGDSALYLCASSLDYRQGTDEQFFGPGTRLTVL.